This T cell receptor beta chain appears in the sequencing data of a study of blood T cell repertoires in COVID-19. Study-level information: Researchers got acute and convalescent COVID-19 samples from the United States, Italy and Spain. T cells, B-cell-depleted T cells, or PBMCs supplied cDNA or gDNA.

In the source study's methods: Cell counts per sample came from amplifying reference gene primers. TCRdb's table, derived via immunoSEQ multiplex PCR, lists solely in-frame clones and lacks some. D and trimming come from the DNA, and the V and J calls and clone size come from that table. Of approximately 97,000 clones in the sample, more than 65% were seen once. CDR3 length: 14 amino acids. CDR1 is MNHNS, CDR2 SASEGT, per germline. The ends were cut back, 5 bases at V and 5 bases at J, with 15 bases in the middle. The V gene is TRBV6-1, the J gene TRBJ1-1, with D hard to call. The receptor's source is a man aged 55 to 69 with acute or convalescent COVID-19. Specimen: peripheral blood. The CDR3 nucleotides are TGTGCCAGCAGTTCCACATCGGGAGGGACTGAAGCTTTCTTT. It translates to CASSSTSGGTEAFF.